A selection of T cell receptor beta chains follows, all from one sample in a study of cytomegalovirus exposure and HLA in healthy donors. Here immunoSEQ multiplex PCR was the method, and the copy in TCRdb shows in-frame clones only, minus some. The table shows 130,000 or so clones, with approximately 71% occurring only once. Sequencing was done on a sample of PBMCs. The receptors derive from a woman aged 60-75 years in good health and CMV-seronegative. The CDR3 runs from the conserved cysteine through the conserved F or W. A D gene is named only where the DNA matches it firmly. Clone size is given for some rows only: seen once, a few or many times, or a class if the clone is expanded.

-	TRBV9	TRBJ1-1	TRBD1	TGTGCCAGCAGCCCCCGGACAGGGGGCACTGAAGCTTTCTTT	CASSPRTGGTEAFF
-	TRBV19	TRBJ1-5	-	TGTGCCAGTAGTATAGGACGGGTCAATCAGCCCCAGCATTTT	CASSIGRVNQPQHF
once	TRBV28	TRBJ1-2	-	TGTGCCAGCAGTAAAGAGACAGTCCCCTATGGCTACACCTTC	CASSKETVPYGYTF
-	TRBV7-2	TRBJ2-3	TRBD2	TGTGCCAGCAGCTGGCGGGGGGCTAGCACAGATACGCAGTATTTT	CASSWRGASTDTQYF
-	TRBV12-2	TRBJ1-1	-	TGTGCAAGTCGCCGATACCGGGACAGGGGGCCTCGGAACACTGAAGCTTTCTTT	CASRRYRDRGPRNTEAFF
-	TRBV9	TRBJ2-7	TRBD2	TGTGCCAGCAGCATAACTAGCGGACAACCGGGGGAGCAGTACTTC	CASSITSGQPGEQYF
-	TRBV14	TRBJ2-1	TRBD2	TGTGCCAGCAGCCAAGCCCACCCCGGACTAGCGGGGAACTACAATGAGCAGTTCTTC	CASSQAHPGLAGNYNEQFF
-	TRBV27	TRBJ2-5	TRBD1	TGTGCCAGCAGACGCCTAGGGGGCGGAAAAGAGACCCAGTACTTC	CASRRLGGGKETQYF
-	TRBV19	TRBJ2-3	TRBD1	TGTGCCAGTAGTATCGGGACAGGGAGTTTGGCGGGGCATGCAGATACGCAGTATTTT	CASSIGTGSLAGHADTQYF
-	TRBV28	TRBJ2-5	TRBD2	TGTGCCAGCAGCACGAGTGGACTAGCGGGAGAAGAGACCCAGTACTTC	CASSTSGLAGEETQYF
-	TRBV5-4	TRBJ2-5	TRBD1	TGTGCCAGCAGTCAGGGACAGGGGGAGGAGACCCAGTACTTC	CASSQGQGEETQYF
-	TRBV30	TRBJ1-1	TRBD1	TGTGCCTGGAGCCCGACAGGGGCGAGGGTGAACACTGAAGCTTTCTTT	CAWSPTGARVNTEAFF
-	TRBV6-5	TRBJ1-6	-	TGTGCCAGCAGCTGGGACACTACGAATAATTCACCCCTCCACTTT	CASSWDTTNNSPLHF
-	TRBV28	TRBJ1-2	-	TGTGCCAGCATCCCTCTCCCCGGGACTGCCGTTTTGAGGATCACCTTC	CASIPLPGTAVLRITF
-	TRBV5-1	TRBJ1-1	TRBD1	TGCGCCAGCAGCTTTGAACAGGGGAGCACTGAAGCTTTCTTT	CASSFEQGSTEAFF
-	TRBV6-4	TRBJ2-1	TRBD1	TGTGCCAGCAGTGAGCAGGGGGCTTCTTTGGAGCAGTTCTTC	CASSEQGASLEQFF
-	TRBV5-1	TRBJ2-1	TRBD2	TGCGCCAGCAGCTTGGATGCTAGCGGGTACGGGAATGAGCAGTTCTTC	CASSLDASGYGNEQFF
-	TRBV2	TRBJ1-2	-	TGTGCCAGCAGTGAAGAGGGCAGGGTTGGCTACACCTTC	CASSEEGRVGYTF
once	TRBV5-5	TRBJ1-4	-	TGTGCCAGCAGCTTGGCCGTAAGGGGACTGACTAATGAAAAACTGTTTTTT	CASSLAVRGLTNEKLFF
-	TRBV5-1	TRBJ2-2	-	TGCGCCAGCAGCTTGGGCGGAAACACCGGGGAGCTGTTTTTT	CASSLGGNTGELFF
few	TRBV11-2	TRBJ1-1	-	TGTGCCAGCAGCTCCGTCCGACAGATGAACACTGAAGCTTTCTTT	CASSSVRQMNTEAFF
-	TRBV5-5	TRBJ1-2	-	TGTGCCAGCAGCCGGGGGGGAACCCGAAGCATACGCGGAGGCTCTAATGGCTACACCTTC	CASSRGGTRSIRGGSNGYTF
-	TRBV14	TRBJ2-5	TRBD1	TGTGCCAGCAGCCGCCCGTACAGGGGTGTTAAGGAGACCCAGTACTTC	CASSRPYRGVKETQYF
-	TRBV18	TRBJ2-7	TRBD2	TGTGCCAGCTCACCACCGTCTGCGGGGGGCTTCTACGAGCAGTACTTC	CASSPPSAGGFYEQYF
-	TRBV7-3	TRBJ2-3	TRBD2	TGTGCCAGCAGCTACAGCGGGGGGGCAGATACGCAGTATTTT	CASSYSGGADTQYF
-	TRBV10-3	TRBJ2-1	TRBD1	TGTGCCATCAGTGATTTGGGACAGGGTGTCTACAATGAGCAGTTCTTC	CAISDLGQGVYNEQFF
-	TRBV30	TRBJ1-1	TRBD1	TGTGCCTGGTCGGACAGGGGGATGGGGCTCACTTTGAACACTGAAGCTTTCTTT	CAWSDRGMGLTLNTEAFF
-	TRBV19	TRBJ1-1	TRBD1	TGTGCCAGTAGTAGTGGGGACAGGAGGGGCACTGAAGCTTTCTTT	CASSSGDRRGTEAFF
-	TRBV19	TRBJ1-1	-	TGTGCCAGTAGTCGATCTGCGCCAATGAACACTGAAGCTTTCTTT	CASSRSAPMNTEAFF
few	TRBV10-1	TRBJ2-3	TRBD2	TGCGCCAGCAGTGAGTCTAGCGGGAAAACAGATACGCAGTATTTT	CASSESSGKTDTQYF
-	TRBV5-4	TRBJ2-5	-	TGTGCCAGCAGCTCGCAACAGGGATCCAAAGAGACCCAGTACTTC	CASSSQQGSKETQYF
once	TRBV27	TRBJ2-7	TRBD2	TGTGCCAGCAACAAAAAGCGGGAGGGAACATACGAGCAGTACTTC	CASNKKREGTYEQYF
-	TRBV28	TRBJ2-4	TRBD2	TGTGCCAGCCAGGATGCTCCCCCGGGGGGCAAAAACATTCAGTACTTC	CASQDAPPGGKNIQYF
-	TRBV18	TRBJ2-1	TRBD2	TGTGCCAGCTCACCGCCTGGGGGACTAGCGGGAGTCCCCTCCTACAATGAGCAGTTCTTC	CASSPPGGLAGVPSYNEQFF
once	TRBV9	TRBJ2-7	TRBD1	TGTGCCAGCAGCGTAGGGCAGGGGGCCTACGAGCAGTACTTC	CASSVGQGAYEQYF
few	TRBV18	TRBJ2-2	-	TGTGCCAGCTCACCCCCCGGGACAACTAACACCGGGGAGCTGTTTTTT	CASSPPGTTNTGELFF
-	TRBV7-9	TRBJ1-3	-	TGTGCCAGCAGCTTAAGCAGCGGGGCCTCTGGAAACACCATATATTTT	CASSLSSGASGNTIYF
once	TRBV28	TRBJ1-6	-	TGTGCCAGCACCCCCGGGGGGGGCTCCTATAATTCACCCCTCCACTTT	CASTPGGGSYNSPLHF